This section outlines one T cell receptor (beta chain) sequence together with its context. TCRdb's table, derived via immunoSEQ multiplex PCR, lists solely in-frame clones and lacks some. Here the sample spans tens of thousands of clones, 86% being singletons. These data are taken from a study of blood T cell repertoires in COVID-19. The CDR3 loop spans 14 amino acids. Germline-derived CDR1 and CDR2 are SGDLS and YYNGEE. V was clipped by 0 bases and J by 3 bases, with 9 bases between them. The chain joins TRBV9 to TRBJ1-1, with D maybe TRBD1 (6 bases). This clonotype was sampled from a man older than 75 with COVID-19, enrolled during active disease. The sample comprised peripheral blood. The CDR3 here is CASSVEQGHTEAFF. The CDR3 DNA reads TGTGCCAGCAGCGTAGAACAGGGTCACACTGAAGCTTTCTTT.